The next 21 T cell receptor beta chains were all read from a single sample in a study of identical twins. TCRdb ran MiXCR on the 5' RACE reads and lists one entry per CDR3 protein. The data show about 690,000 distinct CDR3 sequences, around 20% seen once. The data also belong to a second study, concerning T cells expressing NK-cell markers.

The sequenced sample consisted of PBMCs. Receptors were obtained from a woman younger than 35 in good health.

The chain employs TRBV20-1 and TRBJ2-1; D unresolved. CDR1 is DFQATT, CDR2 SNEGSKA, per germline (reference sequence). This CDR3 comprises 15 residues. CDR3 amino acids: CFARALHRSYNEQFF. DNA for the CDR3: TGCTTTGCTAGGGCCCTGCACCGCTCCTACAATGAGCAGTTCTTC.

The chain joins TRBV3-1 to TRBJ2-7, with unresolved D. V was pared by 3 bases and J by 6 bases, with 12 bases between. The CDR3 contains 13 residues. Germline loops: CDR1 LGHDT, CDR2 YNNKEL (reference sequence). Here the CDR3 reads CASSQAGAPEQYF. CDR3 DNA sequence: TGTGCCAGCAGCCAGGCTGGAGCGCCCGAGCAGTACTTC.

V is TRBV6-5 and J is TRBJ2-1, with D maybe TRBD2 (7 bases). This CDR3 has 18 residues. Between the trimmed V and J ends, which lost 2 bases and 6 bases, there was a span of 23 bases. The germline V gene encodes CDR1 MNHEY and CDR2 SVGAGI. The CDR3 bases are TGTGCCAGCAGTTACGGGGGGGCCGGGACTGATCGCTTCAATGAGCAGTTCTTC. Translating gives CASSYGGAGTDRFNEQFF.

This clonotype was detected many times. V is TRBV12-3 or TRBV12-4 and J is TRBJ1-1; unclear D gene. This CDR3 spans 13 amino acids. The V end lost 10 bases, the J end lost 4 bases, and 16 bases lay between the germline ends. The CDR3 nucleotides read TGTGCCATCCGAGGGCAGAAGGGCACTGAAGCTTTCTTT. Protein: CAIRGQKGTEAFF.

This clonotype has a count of ten or more. The chain employs TRBV20-1 and TRBJ1-1; 10 nucleotides match TRBD1. This CDR3 spans 14 amino acids. Germline trimming cut 3 bases from V and 5 bases from J; bases unmatched to any gene: 6. Germline CDR1 reads DFQATT; CDR2 reads SNEGSKA (reference sequence). The CDR3 spells CSASDRGRGTEAFF. CDR3 coding DNA: TGCAGTGCTAGTGACAGGGGGCGAGGTACTGAAGCTTTCTTT.

This clonotype was observed at least ten times. The chain recombines TRBV12-3 or TRBV12-4 with TRBJ2-7, with TRBD1 identical over 10 bases. Unmatched junction bases numbered 4, after V lost 3 bases and J lost 5 bases. The CDR3 loop spans 14 amino acids. CDR3 residues: CASSLGTGAHEQYF. In nucleotides, the CDR3 is TGTGCCAGCAGTTTGGGGACAGGGGCCCACGAGCAGTACTTC.

This chain uses TRBV20-1 with TRBJ2-3; D ambiguous. V dropped 4 bases and J dropped 1 base, with 15 bases sitting between them. Germline V gene lookup returns CDR1 DFQATT and CDR2 SNEGSKA (reference sequence). This CDR3 has 15 residues. The CDR3 is CSATDPLKGTDTQYF. The CDR3 region has the DNA TGCAGTGCTACCGACCCCTTGAAAGGCACAGATACGCAGTATTTT.

There are a few counts of this clonotype. This sequence joins TRBV7-9 and TRBJ2-3; possibly TRBD1 for D (6 bases). The V end was cut by 1 base, the J end by 2 bases, with 10 bases between. The length of the CDR3 is 15 residues. Germline-derived CDR1 and CDR2 are SEHNR and FQNEAQ (reference sequence). As DNA, the CDR3 is TGTGCCAGCAGCTTAGATCAGGGGACCACAGATACGCAGTATTTT. Its translation: CASSLDQGTTDTQYF.

This clonotype was counted a few times. The genes are TRBV20-1 and TRBJ2-4; possibly TRBD2 for D (6 bases). The germline V and J ends were trimmed by 6 bases and 0 bases, with 21 bases remaining between them. The CDR3 totals 17 residues. Germline V gives CDR1 DFQATT, CDR2 SNEGSKA (reference sequence). The CDR3 loop reads CSADPQAGRIAKNIQYF. Here the CDR3 DNA reads TGCAGTGCCGACCCCCAGGCGGGAAGGATAGCCAAAAACATTCAGTACTTC.

In this sample, this clonotype is medium-sized. This chain connects TRBV20-1 to TRBJ1-3; D gene uncertain. This CDR3 contains 13 residues. Trimming left V 1 base short and J 0 bases short, with 4 bases between. Looked up from germline, CDR1 is DFQATT and CDR2 is SNEGSKA (reference sequence). Here the CDR3 reads CSARGLSGNTIYF. Written as DNA, the CDR3 is TGCAGTGCTAGAGGGCTCTCTGGAAACACCATATATTTT.

The chain uses TRBV15 and TRBJ2-1; 8 nucleotides align to TRBD2. This CDR3 is built from 13 residues. V gave up 1 base and J gave up 9 bases; unmatched junction bases: 2. CDR1 is LNHNV, CDR2 YYDKDF, per germline (reference sequence). The CDR3 region is CATSRAAGVEQFF. CDR3 nucleotides: TGTGCCACCAGCAGAGCAGCGGGAGTTGAGCAGTTCTTC.

The chain has TRBV12-3 or TRBV12-4 and TRBJ2-3, with D hard to call. V shed 6 bases and J shed 0 bases, with 10 bases lying between them. This CDR3 region has 14 residues. The CDR3 bases are TGTGCCAGCAGGCAAGATTCTAGCACAGATACGCAGTATTTT. Encoded protein: CASRQDSSTDTQYF.

There are a few counts of this clonotype. This rearrangement joins TRBV7-8 to TRBJ1-2; D may be TRBD1 (6 bases). Germline V gives CDR1 SGHVS, CDR2 FQNEAQ. The CDR3 contains 16 residues. The ends were cut back, 0 bases at V and 4 bases at J, with 15 bases in the middle. CDR3 amino acids: CASSLARAGEIYGYTF. CDR3 coding DNA: TGTGCCAGCAGCTTAGCACGGGCAGGGGAAATCTATGGCTACACCTTC. Full variable domain (missing parts from reference TRBV7-8 and TRBJ1-2): GAGVSQSPRYKVAKRGQDVALRCDPISGHVSLFWYQQALGQGPEFLTYFQNEAQLDKSGLPSDRFFAERPEGSVSTLKIQRTQQEDSAVYLCASSLARAGEIYGYTFGSGTRLTVV.

This clonotype was counted between two and nine times. This sequence joins TRBV20-1 and TRBJ2-3; 7 bases agree with TRBD1. Germline trimming cut 0 bases from V and 9 bases from J; bases unmatched to any gene: 9. The CDR3 spans 14 residues. Germline-derived CDR1 and CDR2 are DFQATT and SNEGSKA (reference sequence). The chain's CDR3 is CSARDRLSQGTQYF. CDR3 nucleotides: TGCAGTGCTAGAGATAGGCTGTCACAGGGGACGCAGTATTTT.

This clonotype was detected many times. J is TRBJ1-2 and V is TRBV9; D remains unclear. V was shortened by 3 bases and J by 0 bases, with 12 bases between the two germline ends. The CDR3 length is 15 residues. Germline V gene sequence: CDR1 SGDLS, CDR2 YYNGEE. The CDR3 bases are TGTGCCAGCAGCGAGGGCCTGGTGGCTAACTATGGCTACACCTTC. Translated, it gives CASSEGLVANYGYTF.

Only a few counts were recorded for this clonotype. The chain couples TRBV20-1 to TRBJ2-5; 7 bases map to TRBD2. CDR3 length equals 14 residues. V gave up 5 bases and J gave up 2 bases; unmatched junction bases: 8. The germline gives CDR1 DFQATT, CDR2 SNEGSKA (reference sequence). CDR3 sequence (DNA): TGCAGTGCTGGGAGGGCAGTTCGGCAAGAGACCCAGTACTTC. Protein product: CSAGRAVRQETQYF.

In this sample, this clonotype turned up many times. The rearrangement links TRBV6-1 to TRBJ1-1; D is possibly TRBD1 (6 bases). V lost 6 bases to trimming and J lost 8 bases, with 13 bases between them. Per germline, CDR1 MNHNS and CDR2 SASEGT. CDR3 length equals 12 residues. The CDR3 is CASRVGQIEAFF. The CDR3 DNA reads as TGTGCCAGCAGGGTCGGACAGATAGAAGCTTTCTTT.

This clonotype was observed a handful of times. This chain uses TRBV29-1 with TRBJ1-1; D remains unclear. The CDR3 spans 8 residues. V gave up 8 bases and J gave up 11 bases, with 9 bases separating them. Germline V gene lookup returns CDR1 SQVTM and CDR2 ANQGSEA. The CDR3: CSLPWAFF. CDR3 nucleotides: TGCAGCCTCCCGTGGGCTTTCTTT.

This clonotype was seen repeatedly, ten times or more. The chain combines TRBV20-1 with TRBJ2-3; 10 bases fit TRBD2. V trimming: 6 bases; J trimming: 4 bases; junction bases outside the gene matches: 10. Germline loops: CDR1 DFQATT, CDR2 SNEGSKA (reference sequence). The CDR3 is made up of 15 amino acids. The CDR3 spells CSAPSRTSGADTQYF. The DNA for the CDR3 is TGCAGTGCCCCGAGCCGGACTAGCGGTGCAGATACGCAGTATTTT.

This clonotype was seen repeatedly, ten times or more. This chain links TRBV6-1 with TRBJ2-3; D is uncertain. Germline CDR1 MNHNS, CDR2 SASEGT. Trimming took off 6 bases at V and 3 bases at J, with 13 bases between the two ends. This CDR3 is 14 amino acids long. As DNA, the CDR3 is TGTGCCAGCAGACCCCCTCTGAGTACAGATACGCAGTATTTT. This encodes CASRPPLSTDTQYF.

The chain combines TRBV7-2 with TRBJ2-1; D remains unclear. V gave up 5 bases and J gave up 0 bases, with 11 bases separating them. Germline values: CDR1 SGHTA, CDR2 FQGNSA. The CDR3 length is 15 residues. CDR3 sequence: CASSVDASSYNEQFF. CDR3 bases: TGTGCCAGCAGCGTGGACGCGAGCTCCTACAATGAGCAGTTCTTC.